The 9 T cell receptor beta chains reported below all come from one sample, sequenced in a study of cytomegalovirus exposure and HLA in healthy donors. Amplification used 60 Vbeta primers and 13 Jbeta primers. The method was immunoSEQ multiplex PCR; TCRdb's version includes in-frame clones alone and lacks a portion of them. Among 150,000 to 200,000 clones listed, around four fifths were seen once. The sequenced sample was PBMCs. The receptor set was obtained from a woman aged 18-29 years in good health and CMV-seronegative.

The V call is TRBV2, the J call TRBJ2-7; 7 bases agree with TRBD1. The trim removed 1 base at V and 2 bases at J, leaving 11 bases unmatched. CDR1 is SNHLY, CDR2 FYNNEI, per germline. The CDR3 is made up of 17 amino acids. The CDR3 DNA reads TGTGCCAGCAGTGAAGGCCCTCTCGACAGGGTGACCTACGAGCAGTACTTC. Protein product: CASSEGPLDRVTYEQYF.

The chain employs TRBV9 and TRBJ2-3; D possibly corresponds to TRBD1 (5 bases). The CDR3 extends over 15 amino acids. Trimming shortened V by 6 bases and J by 1 base, and 15 bases separated the two germline ends. From germline, CDR1 is SGDLS and CDR2 YYNGEE. CDR3 in amino acids: CASNLGARRTDTQYF. CDR3 coding DNA: TGTGCCAGCAACCTTGGGGCACGGCGCACAGATACGCAGTATTTT.

The chain uses TRBV12-5 and TRBJ1-6, with D perhaps TRBD1 (6 bases). Germline V gene data show CDR1 as LGHNT and CDR2 as FRNRAP. The CDR3 runs to 15 residues. Trimming stripped 1 base from V and 11 bases from J, with 15 bases between. The CDR3, as DNA: TGTGCTAGTGGTTTGGACGGTAGGGGGAGTGCACCCCTCCACTTT. It specifies CASGLDGRGSAPLHF.

The V call is TRBV10-2, the J call TRBJ2-2, with 9 positions matching TRBD2. Germline assignment: CDR1 WSHSY and CDR2 SAAADI. Unmatched junction bases numbered 8, after V lost 10 bases and J lost 5 bases. The CDR3 is 14 amino acids. The CDR3 nucleotides read TGCGCCATTCGGCGGGAGGGGGAAACCGGGGAGCTGTTTTTT. This encodes CAIRREGETGELFF.

This clone occurred once. One junction end disagrees with the germline gene, perhaps due to a read error. V is TRBV7-9 and J is TRBJ1-1, with D unresolved. The CDR3 extends over 14 amino acids. Germline V gives CDR1 SEHNR, CDR2 FQNEAQ (reference sequence). The CDR3 region is CSSSLDQQYTEAFF. CDR3 DNA: TGTTCCAGCAGCTTAGACCAACAGTACACTGAAGCTTTCTTT.

This clone was seen once. The rearrangement uses TRBV5-1 and TRBJ1-6; D is uncertain. Germline-derived CDR1 and CDR2 are SGHRS and YFSETQ. This CDR3 contains 17 residues. Trimming removed 1 base from V and 5 bases from J, with 16 bases in between. DNA of the CDR3: TGCGCCAGCAGCTTGAGTCGGAGAGGAGAAAATAATTCACCCCTCCACTTT. Protein sequence: CASSLSRRGENNSPLHF. Variable domain in full (rest from reference TRBV5-1 and TRBJ1-6): KAGVTQTPRYLIKTRGQQVTLSCSPISGHRSVSWYQQTPGQGLQFLFEYFSETQRNKGNFPGRFSGRQFSNSRSEMNVSTLELGDSALYLCASSLSRRGENNSPLHFGNGTRLTVT.

The rearrangement uses TRBV2 and TRBJ2-1, with a weak D call TRBD2 (7 bases). The ends were cut back, 5 bases at V and 6 bases at J, with 23 bases in the middle. The CDR3 consists of 17 residues. Germline V gene lookup returns CDR1 SNHLY and CDR2 FYNNEI. The CDR3 region has the DNA TGTGCCAGCAGTATCCACCTGTGGGGGGGGCTCCTCAATGAGCAGTTCTTC. Its protein product is CASSIHLWGGLLNEQFF.

The DNA of the CDR3 is TGTGCCAGCAGTGGGACAGGGGGCTCCTACGAGCAGTACTTC. It codes for CASSGTGGSYEQYF. The rearrangement uses TRBV13 and TRBJ2-7, with 11 nucleotides matching TRBD1. This CDR3 is built from 14 residues. Germline lookup yields CDR1 PRHDT and CDR2 FYEKMQ (reference sequence). Trimming removed 6 bases from V and 0 bases from J; junction bases left unmatched: 1.

The chain is built from TRBV6-1 and TRBJ2-2, with a tentative D call TRBD1 (5 bases). Germline lookup yields CDR1 MNHNS and CDR2 SASEGT. V dropped 6 bases and J dropped 5 bases, with 10 bases sitting between them. This CDR3 region has 13 residues. The CDR3: CASRDPGTGELFF. CDR3 in DNA: TGTGCCAGCAGGGACCCAGGGACCGGGGAGCTGTTTTTT.